The 12 T cell receptor beta chains below come from one sample, sequenced in a study of beta chain features in type 1 diabetes. Every isolated RNA sample was fully reverse transcribed, so sequencing captured expressed TCRB transcripts. Repertoires were generated with immunoSEQ multiplex PCR, while TCRdb's copy carries only in-frame clones and drops some. The table has a few hundred thousand clones, more than 12% seen once; the top ten hold roughly 0.017%. Sequences were obtained from naive CD4+ T cells from blood. All receptors come from a young woman in good health.

This clone has just a few counts. V usage is TRBV18 and J usage is TRBJ1-3; D is possibly TRBD1 (5 bases). CDR3 length: 17 amino acids. Trimming removed 3 bases from V and 1 base from J, with 16 bases in between. Germline values: CDR1 KGHSH, CDR2 LQKENI. The CDR3 spells CASSPTLRAPSGNTIYF. DNA of the CDR3: TGTGCCAGCTCACCGACCCTCAGGGCCCCTTCTGGAAACACCATATATTTT.

The rearrangement joins TRBV11-1 to TRBJ2-7; 10 bases map to TRBD2. In germline, CDR1 is SGHAT, CDR2 FQDESV (reference sequence). The CDR3 sequence is 17 residues long. The V gene end was trimmed by 2 bases and the J gene end by 3 bases; junction bases not matched to a gene: 10. Written as DNA, the CDR3 is TGTGCCAGCAGCTTAATGGCTAGCGGGAGAAACGACTACGAGCAGTACTTC. Translated, it gives CASSLMASGRNDYEQYF. Full variable domain (outside the CDR3, taken from reference TRBV11-1 and TRBJ2-7): EAEVAQSPRYKITEKSQAVAFWCDPISGHATLYWYRQILGQGPELLVQFQDESVVDDSQLPKDRFSAERLKGVDSTLKIQPAELGDSAMYLCASSLMASGRNDYEQYFGPGTRLTVT.

This sequence joins TRBV29-1 and TRBJ2-3; D possibly corresponds to TRBD1 (6 bases). The CDR3 is 14 residues long. Deletions cut 4 bases from V and 3 bases from J, with 14 bases between. Germline V lookup: CDR1 SQVTM, CDR2 ANQGSEA. For the CDR3, the DNA is TGCAGCGTTGGTAGGGGGTTAAGTACAGATACGCAGTATTTT. Translation gives CSVGRGLSTDTQYF.

This chain joins TRBV6-6 and TRBJ2-1, with D unresolved. Germline assignment: CDR1 MNHNY and CDR2 SVGAGI (reference sequence). Trimming shortened V by 0 bases and J by 6 bases, and 9 bases separated the two germline ends. This CDR3 comprises 14 residues. In DNA, the CDR3 is TGTGCCAGCAGTTACTCACGGCGCGGCAATGAGCAGTTCTTC. Translation gives CASSYSRRGNEQFF.

This clone has a handful of counts. The gene calls are TRBV14 and TRBJ2-2, with TRBD2 matching 7 bases. Per the germline V gene, CDR1 is SGHDN and CDR2 is FVKESK. V gave up 3 bases and J gave up 7 bases; unmatched junction bases: 2. The CDR3 sequence is 13 residues long. CDR3 residues: CASSQREIGELFF. The CDR3 nucleotides are TGTGCCAGCAGCCAGCGGGAGATCGGGGAGCTGTTTTTT. Filled out from reference TRBV14 and TRBJ2-2, the complete variable domain reads EAGVTQFPSHSVIEKGQTVTLRCDPISGHDNLYWYRRVMGKEIKFLLHFVKESKQDESGMPNNRFLAERTGGTYSTLKVQPAELEDSGVYFCASSQREIGELFFGEGSRLTVL.

The rearrangement links TRBV30 to TRBJ2-1; unclear D gene. The V and J ends lost 0 bases and 6 bases respectively, with 9 bases between them. Per germline, CDR1 GTSNPN and CDR2 SVGIG (reference sequence). The CDR3 spans 13 residues. This CDR3 reads CAWSVWSVNEQFF. The DNA for the CDR3 is TGTGCCTGGAGTGTATGGTCGGTCAATGAGCAGTTCTTC.

Concerning this clone itself: Other DNA sequences in the sample encode the same CDR3. The V and J genes are TRBV18 and TRBJ1-5; TRBD1 matches at 10 bases. Per germline, CDR1 KGHSH and CDR2 LQKENI. Losses at the gene ends were 3 bases for V and 3 bases for J; bases not matched to a gene: 2. The CDR3 extends over 15 amino acids. For the CDR3, the DNA is TGTGCCAGCTCACCCGGGACAGGGGTCAATCAGCCCCAGCATTTT. Amino acids: CASSPGTGVNQPQHF.

In this sample, this clone turned up a few times. J is TRBJ1-5 and V is TRBV30; D is undetermined. V lost 0 bases to trimming and J lost 5 bases, with 8 bases between them. This CDR3 is built from 13 residues. Germline loops: CDR1 GTSNPN, CDR2 SVGIG (reference sequence). The CDR3 nucleotides are TGTGCCTGGAGTGTGTCGGCGGATCAGCCCCAGCATTTT. Translating gives CAWSVSADQPQHF.

V is TRBV6-5 and J is TRBJ1-1; D is perhaps TRBD1 (6 bases). Germline CDR1 is MNHEY and CDR2 is SVGAGI. V was pared by 6 bases and J by 0 bases, with 11 bases between. The CDR3 is made up of 14 amino acids. CDR3 sequence: CASRSTGLNTEAFF. The CDR3, as DNA: TGTGCCAGCAGATCTACAGGGCTGAACACTGAAGCTTTCTTT.

This clone was seen only a few times. The V and J genes are TRBV5-6 and TRBJ2-6, with unresolved D. CDR3 size: 15 residues. V was clipped by 4 bases and J by 0 bases, with 8 bases between them. Germline V lookup: CDR1 SGHDT, CDR2 YYEEEE. CDR3 loop: CASSPWHSGANVLTF. The CDR3, as DNA: TGTGCCAGCAGCCCATGGCACTCTGGGGCCAACGTCCTGACTTTC. Full variable domain (rest looked up from reference TRBV5-6 and TRBJ2-6): DAGVTQSPTHLIKTRGQQVTLRCSPKSGHDTVSWYQQALGQGPQFIFQYYEEEERQRGNFPDRFSGHQFPNYSSELNVNALLLGDSALYLCASSPWHSGANVLTFGAGSRLTVL.

The chain joins TRBV19 to TRBJ1-2; possibly TRBD1 for D (5 bases). The V and J ends lost 2 bases and 3 bases respectively, with 10 bases between them. Germline CDR1 is LNHDA and CDR2 is SQIVND (reference sequence). This CDR3 spans 14 amino acids. CDR3 region: CASSIMPTDYGYTF. In DNA, the CDR3 is TGTGCCAGTAGTATAATGCCGACAGACTATGGCTACACCTTC.

This clone was counted between two and nine times. V and J are TRBV6-5 and TRBJ2-1, with TRBD2 matching 7 bases. V shed 6 bases and J 7 bases; nucleotides not matched to a gene: 12. CDR1 and CDR2 from the germline V gene are MNHEY and SVGAGI. The CDR3 is 15 residues long. The CDR3 DNA sequence: TGTGCCAGCAGCGTGATCGGGCGGGAGAGGAATGAGCAGTTCTTC. Translating it yields CASSVIGRERNEQFF.